One and the same sample provided the 26 T cell receptor beta chains below, sequenced in a study of high-grade serous ovarian cancer treatment subgroups. Only in-frame clones appear in the TCRdb table, and some are missing; sequencing was by immunoSEQ multiplex PCR. The table includes about 1,900 clones, 82% detected once. Tumor samples were obtained before definitive surgery or chemotherapy. Material for sequencing was tumor tissue. Source of these receptors: a human donor with high-grade serous ovarian cancer.

This clone occurred once. The V and J genes are TRBV20-1 and TRBJ1-1; no clear D. Trimming took 3 bases from V and 7 from J, leaving 6 bases between them. There are 10 residues in the CDR3. Germline assignment: CDR1 DFQATT and CDR2 SNEGSKA (reference sequence). The CDR3 DNA is TGCAGTGCTAGGGAAGGTGAAGCTTTCTTT. Translating it yields CSAREGEAFF.

The genes are TRBV11-2 and TRBJ1-2, with D maybe TRBD1 (5 bases). Germline V CDR1 and CDR2: SGHAT, FQNNGV. V was pared by 5 bases and J by 4 bases, with 17 bases between. This CDR3 spans 15 amino acids. The CDR3 nucleotides are TGTGCCAGCAGCCCCGAAGGGCGACAGATCTATGGCTACACCTTC. As protein: CASSPEGRQIYGYTF.

V is TRBV5-4 and J is TRBJ2-1; TRBD2 aligns across 7 bases. The CDR3 runs 15 residues. With 0 bases clipped from V and 7 bases from J, the junction kept 7 bases outside the gene matches. The germline gives CDR1 SGHNT, CDR2 YYREEE (reference sequence). The CDR3 DNA sequence: TGTGCCAGCAGCTTGGCCCGAGCTAGCGGTAATGAGCAGTTCTTC. Amino acid sequence: CASSLARASGNEQFF.

Comments on this clone: Since a much larger clone is just one base distant, this may be a read error. Other DNA sequences in this specimen translate into the identical CDR3. J is TRBJ2-7 and V is TRBV5-5; 11 bases match TRBD2. The germline V gene encodes CDR1 SGHKS and CDR2 YYEKEE (reference sequence). Losses at the gene ends were 3 bases for V and 1 base for J; bases not matched to a gene: 6. CDR3 length: 16 amino acids. The DNA for the CDR3 is TGTGCCAGCAGCTCCCTACTAGCGGGAGCATCCTACGAGCAGTACTTC. This gives the protein CASSSLLAGASYEQYF.

V gene TRBV5-1 combines with J gene TRBJ2-5; D unclear. V dropped 4 bases and J dropped 5 bases, with 15 bases sitting between them. Germline V gives CDR1 SGHRS, CDR2 YFSETQ. The length of the CDR3 is 14 residues. Here the CDR3 DNA reads TGCGCCAGCAGCCGAAATGACTTGTCTGAGACCCAGTACTTC. Translation: CASSRNDLSETQYF.

This sequence joins TRBV6-4 and TRBJ2-1, with 8 bases matching TRBD2. The J segment lost 4 bases and the V segment lost 7 bases, leaving 9 bases of the junction unmatched. The CDR3 has 15 residues. The V gene's germline CDR1 is MRHNA and CDR2 SNTAGT. The DNA of the CDR3 is TGTGCCAGCATTTCCCGCGGGGGGCAGTACAATGAGCAGTTCTTC. It specifies CASISRGGQYNEQFF.

The chain couples TRBV25-1 to TRBJ1-6; a possible D gene is TRBD1 (6 bases). V was clipped by 5 bases and J by 5 bases, with 10 bases between them. The CDR3 has 14 residues. Germline loops: CDR1 MGHDK, CDR2 SYGVNS. The chain's CDR3 is CASSRTVDNSPLHF. In DNA, the CDR3 is TGTGCCAGCAGTAGGACAGTGGATAATTCACCCCTCCACTTT. The full variable domain, rest sourced from reference TRBV25-1 and TRBJ1-6, is EADIYQTPRYLVIGTGKKITLECSQTMGHDKMYWYQQDPGMELHLIHYSYGVNSTEKGDLSSESTVSRIRTEHFPLTLESARPSHTSQYLCASSRTVDNSPLHFGNGTRLTVT.

The rearrangement joins TRBV7-3 to TRBJ2-3; D not certain. The CDR3 has 12 amino acids. V was trimmed by 5 bases and J by 5 bases, leaving 8 bases between them. CDR1 is SGHTA, CDR2 FQGTGA, per germline. The CDR3 DNA is TGTGCCAGCAGCCGCGACCGAGATACGCAGTATTTT. This translates into CASSRDRDTQYF.

V usage is TRBV7-9 and J usage is TRBJ1-4; D possibly corresponds to TRBD1 (5 bases). The CDR3 covers 17 residues. The V gene lost 1 base and the J gene lost 4 bases, with 16 bases spanning the gap. Germline CDR1 and CDR2: SEHNR and FQNEAQ (reference sequence). The CDR3 sequence is CASSLGAWGRINEKLFF. For the CDR3, the DNA is TGTGCCAGCAGCTTAGGGGCGTGGGGACGGATTAATGAAAAACTGTTTTTT.

This chain joins TRBV7-9 and TRBJ2-5, with D perhaps matching TRBD2 (6 bases). Looked up from germline, CDR1 is SEHNR and CDR2 is FQNEAQ (reference sequence). V was clipped by 5 bases and J by 5 bases, with 18 bases between them. The CDR3 runs 15 residues. The CDR3 bases are TGTGCCAGCAGCCCAGCGACTAGTGTAGGGGAGACCCAGTACTTC. It translates to CASSPATSVGETQYF.

This clone showed up just a few times. The chain links TRBV7-8 to TRBJ1-5; no definite D call. The CDR3 is 13 residues long. The V and J ends lost 0 bases and 6 bases respectively, with 6 bases between them. Germline-derived CDR1 and CDR2 are SGHVS and FQNEAQ. DNA for the CDR3: TGTGCCAGCAGCTTAGCATTGGGTCAGCCCCAGCATTTT. Amino acids: CASSLALGQPQHF. Full variable domain (outside the CDR3, taken from reference TRBV7-8 and TRBJ1-5): GAGVSQSPRYKVAKRGQDVALRCDPISGHVSLFWYQQALGQGPEFLTYFQNEAQLDKSGLPSDRFFAERPEGSVSTLKIQRTQQEDSAVYLCASSLALGQPQHFGDGTRLSIL.

The chain carries TRBV5-6 and TRBJ1-2; weak D call: TRBD1 (6 bases). The V gene's germline CDR1 is SGHDT and CDR2 YYEEEE. Trimming removed 0 bases from V and 4 bases from J, with 16 bases in between. This CDR3 is built from 16 residues. The CDR3 sequence: CASSLAGAGGIYGYTF. CDR3 DNA: TGTGCCAGCAGCTTGGCGGGGGCAGGAGGGATCTATGGCTACACCTTC.

The CDR3 DNA reads as TGCAGCGGGGGGGTCAGCCAGACAGGGCGGGCAGAGACCCAGTACTTC. It codes for CSGGVSQTGRAETQYF. The V call is TRBV29-1, the J call TRBJ2-5, with D possibly matching TRBD1 (7 bases). V was clipped by 7 bases and J by 4 bases, with 25 bases between them. The CDR3 covers 16 residues. Per germline, CDR1 SQVTM and CDR2 ANQGSEA. The entire variable domain, with the rest obtained from reference TRBV29-1 and TRBJ2-5, is as follows: SAVISQKPSRDICQRGTSLTIQCQVDSQVTMMFWYRQQPGQSLTLIATANQGSEATYESGFVIDKFPISRPNLTFSTLTVSNMSPEDSSIYLCSGGVSQTGRAETQYFGPGTRLLVL.

The V gene is TRBV27, the J gene TRBJ1-3; D is possibly TRBD1 (5 bases). The CDR3 is made up of 15 amino acids. V lost 4 bases and J 0 bases, leaving 10 bases between the germline ends. CDR1 MNHEY and CDR2 SMNVEV come from the germline V gene (reference sequence). Written as DNA, the CDR3 is TGTGCCAGCAGTTCGGGACGGGCCTCTGGAAACACCATATATTTT. Its translation is CASSSGRASGNTIYF.

Notes on this clone: The junction departs from the called germline gene at one end, perhaps through a read error. This chain links TRBV5-1 with TRBJ2-1; D unclear. This CDR3 region has 15 residues. Germline CDR1 is SGHRS and CDR2 is YFSETQ. DNA for the CDR3: TGCGCCAGCAGCTTGGAGGTTCCAGCCTACAATAAGCAGTTCTTC. As protein: CASSLEVPAYNKQFF.

The rearrangement uses TRBV6-6 and TRBJ1-1; D is perhaps TRBD1 (5 bases). Trimming removed 2 bases from V and 2 bases from J, with 12 bases in between. CDR3 length equals 15 residues. The V gene's germline CDR1 is MNHNY and CDR2 SVGAGI (reference sequence). The CDR3 nucleotides read TGTGCCAGCAGTTACGGCCCGGGGCCAAACACTGAAGCTTTCTTT. It specifies CASSYGPGPNTEAFF.

The chain uses TRBV10-3 and TRBJ2-2, with D perhaps matching TRBD1 (5 bases). V was pared by 4 bases and J by 6 bases, with 12 bases between. Germline V gene data show CDR1 as ENHRY and CDR2 as SYGVKD. This CDR3 is 14 amino acids long. The chain's CDR3 is CAISGGRVAGELFF. The CDR3 coding sequence is TGTGCCATCAGTGGGGGCAGGGTCGCCGGGGAGCTGTTTTTT.

The chain links TRBV5-1 to TRBJ2-1; 9 bases agree with TRBD2. Looked up from germline, CDR1 is SGHRS and CDR2 is YFSETQ. V lost 4 bases to trimming and J lost 4 bases; unmatched junction nucleotides: 6. The CDR3 extends over 15 amino acids. The CDR3 here is CASSEGLAEYNEQFF. The CDR3 region has the DNA TGCGCCAGCAGCGAGGGACTAGCAGAGTACAATGAGCAGTTCTTC.

A few counts support this clone. CDR3 in DNA: TGTGCCAGCAGCCCGAGACAGGGGGCAAGTGGTGGCTACACCTTC. It codes for CASSPRQGASGGYTF. This chain links TRBV7-3 with TRBJ1-2; 10 nucleotides match TRBD1. V lost 5 bases, J lost 7 bases, and 10 bases stayed unmatched. The CDR3 runs 15 residues. In germline, CDR1 is SGHTA, CDR2 FQGTGA. The variable domain in full, with the rest retrieved from reference TRBV7-3 and TRBJ1-2, is GAGVSQTPSNKVTEKGKYVELRCDPISGHTALYWYRQSLGQGPEFLIYFQGTGAADDSGLPNDRFFAVRPEGSVSTLKIQRTERGDSAVYLCASSPRQGASGGYTFGSGTRLTVV.

The chain joins TRBV4-1 to TRBJ1-2; D gene unclear. CDR3 length equals 16 residues. Germline lookup yields CDR1 MGHRA and CDR2 YSYEKL. The V and J ends lost 0 bases and 4 bases respectively, with 15 bases between them. The CDR3 sequence: CASSQDSTVPIYGYTF. Here the CDR3 DNA reads TGCGCCAGCAGCCAAGATTCCACAGTGCCAATCTATGGCTACACCTTC.

V and J are TRBV5-4 and TRBJ2-1, with D perhaps matching TRBD2 (6 bases). There are 15 residues in the CDR3. Per the germline V gene, CDR1 is SGHNT and CDR2 is YYREEE (reference sequence). Trimming took off 0 bases at V and 1 base at J, with 8 bases between the two ends. In DNA, the CDR3 is TGTGCCAGCAGCTTGGGGCTAGCGTCCTACAATGAGCAGTTCTTC. This sequence encodes CASSLGLASYNEQFF. Drawing the rest from reference TRBV5-4 and TRBJ2-1, the complete variable domain is ETGVTQSPTHLIKTRGQQVTLRCSSQSGHNTVSWYQQALGQGPQFIFQYYREEENGRGNFPPRFSGLQFPNYSSELNVNALELDDSALYLCASSLGLASYNEQFFGPGTRLTVL.

The chain employs TRBV7-6 and TRBJ2-5, with 7 bases fitting TRBD2. This CDR3 comprises 15 residues. V dropped 5 bases and J dropped 5; count of bases not matched to a gene: 11. Germline V CDR1 and CDR2: SGHVS, FNYEAQ. The CDR3: CASSPGPLGGETQYF. The DNA of the CDR3 is TGTGCCAGCAGCCCCGGACCGCTGGGAGGGGAGACCCAGTACTTC.

In its sample, this clone was seen once. The chain couples TRBV4-3 to TRBJ1-2; 9 nucleotides line up with TRBD1. Trimming cost V 1 base and J 8 bases; bases outside gene matches: 5. CDR1 and CDR2 from the germline V gene are LGHNA and YSLEER. CDR3 length equals 14 residues. The chain's CDR3 is CASSQGTGEPGYTF. The CDR3, as DNA: TGCGCCAGCAGCCAAGGGACAGGGGAGCCGGGCTACACCTTC.

The chain carries TRBV7-8 and TRBJ1-1, with D possibly matching TRBD1 (6 bases). Trimming removed 5 bases from V and 1 base from J, with 23 bases in between. The CDR3 has 18 residues. The germline V gene encodes CDR1 SGHVS and CDR2 FQNEAQ. CDR3 amino acids: CASSPRGGVGHSNTEAFF. Written as DNA, the CDR3 is TGTGCCAGCAGCCCTAGGGGGGGTGTTGGACACTCGAACACTGAAGCTTTCTTT.

This clone has a single count. The rearrangement links TRBV5-6 to TRBJ2-3; D is uncertain. The CDR3 length is 14 residues. Germline V CDR1 and CDR2: SGHDT, YYEEEE. Trimming removed 4 bases from V and 1 base from J, with 10 bases in between. CDR3 amino acids: CASSPIGRTDTQYF. For the CDR3, the DNA is TGTGCCAGCAGCCCGATAGGACGCACAGATACGCAGTATTTT.

The chain has TRBV7-3 and TRBJ1-6, with D perhaps matching TRBD1 (6 bases). Germline V CDR1 and CDR2: SGHTA, FQGTGA. V lost 5 bases and J 10 bases, leaving 15 bases between the germline ends. There are 14 residues in the CDR3. The CDR3 nucleotides are TGTGCCAGCAGCGCCAGGGGACGTGGCTCACCCCTCCACTTT. Translated, it gives CASSARGRGSPLHF.